The clone carrying this T cell receptor (beta chain) was observed a few times. The entry originates in a study of T cells in Graves' hyperthyroidism and ophthalmopathy. Study at large: It was at initial diagnosis, before any treatment, that peripheral blood was collected.

TCR beta CDR3 regions were amplified from RNA. First-round RT-PCR with HTBI primers amplified the TCR CDR3 region. In TCRdb, the multiplex PCR reads were re-called with MiXCR into one record per CDR3 protein. Of around 760,000 distinct CDR3 sequences detected, about 35% appear once; the ten largest clones hold less than 40%. The germline gives CDR1 SNHLY, CDR2 FYNNEI. The CDR3 covers 16 residues. The V and J ends lost 5 bases and 2 bases respectively, with 13 bases between them. Exclusion criteria comprised uncontrolled infection, other autoimmune disease, pregnancy or lactation. The chain uses TRBV2 and TRBJ2-6; no clear D. The clonotype was recovered from a middle-aged woman with Graves' hyperthyroidism. What was sequenced was blood. CDR3 nucleotides: TGTGCCAGCAGTCTCGGTAGGGTAGCTGGGGCCAACGTCCTGACTTTC. Amino acid sequence: CASSLGRVAGANVLTF.